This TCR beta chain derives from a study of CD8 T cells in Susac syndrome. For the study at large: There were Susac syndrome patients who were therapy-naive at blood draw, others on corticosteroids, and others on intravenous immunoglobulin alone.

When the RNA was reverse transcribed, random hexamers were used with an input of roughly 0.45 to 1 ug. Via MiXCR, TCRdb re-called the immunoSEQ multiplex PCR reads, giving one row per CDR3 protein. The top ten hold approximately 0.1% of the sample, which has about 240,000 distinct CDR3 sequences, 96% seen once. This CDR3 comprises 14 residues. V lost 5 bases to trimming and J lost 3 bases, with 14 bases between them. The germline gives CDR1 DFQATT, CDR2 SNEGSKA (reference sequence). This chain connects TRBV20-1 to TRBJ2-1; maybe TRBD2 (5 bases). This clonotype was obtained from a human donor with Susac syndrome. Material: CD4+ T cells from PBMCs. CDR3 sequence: CSAPTPADYNEQFF. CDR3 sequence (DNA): TGCAGTGCTCCGACTCCAGCGGACTACAATGAGCAGTTCTTC.